This T cell receptor beta chain is from a study of blood T cell repertoires in COVID-19. About the study: Both acute and convalescent COVID-19 samples were obtained from the United States, Italy and Spain. The cDNA or gDNA used as material had been derived from T cells, B-cell-depleted T cells, or PBMCs.

This clone was seen just once. Original analysis: Amplification of reference gene primers provided the estimated nucleated cell counts. Data came from immunoSEQ multiplex PCR; TCRdb stores just in-frame clones and leaves some out. D and trimming were read from the DNA, whereas the V and J calls and clone size are those reported in that table. The sample comprises about 150,000 clones, roughly 80% of which are singletons, and about 5.1% rests with the top ten. The CDR3 has 13 amino acids. The germline V and J ends were trimmed by 5 bases and 1 base, with 8 bases remaining between them. Germline V lookup: CDR1 SGHTA, CDR2 FQGTGA.

This clonotype was sampled from a human donor in a cohort sampled during active COVID-19. Material for sequencing was peripheral blood. The chain has TRBV7-3 and TRBJ1-1, with D perhaps matching TRBD1 (5 bases). In DNA, the CDR3 is TGTGCCAGCAGCGTGACAGCGAACACTGAAGCTTTCTTT. This codes for CASSVTANTEAFF.